The clone carrying this T cell receptor (beta chain) was seen only a few times. The antigen remains undetermined. In the PCR, 60 Vbeta and 13 Jbeta primers were used. Profiling relied on immunoSEQ multiplex PCR, and the TCRdb table lists in-frame clones only, not all of them. The data show about 150,000 clones, 60% to 80% seen once. This entry belongs to a study of cytomegalovirus exposure and HLA in healthy donors. General study results and limits: The authors confirmed in vitro that three CMV-associated chains were specific for CMV antigens. Using a false discovery rate of 0.05, a later analysis showed that 16,000 or so TCR beta sequences were associated with HLA alleles. TCR beta sequences reportedly predicted the HLA-A and HLA-B alleles of most subjects accurately.

There are 14 residues in the CDR3. V was clipped by 7 bases and J by 6 bases; unmatched bases: 8. Germline-derived CDR1 and CDR2 are MNHNY and SVGAGI (reference sequence). Sequencing was performed on PBMCs. The J gene is TRBJ2-7, the V gene TRBV6-6; 11 bases line up with TRBD2. The receptor was derived from a woman between 40 and 55 years old in good health and CMV-seronegative. CDR3 coding DNA: TGTGCCAGCAACCCTAGCGGGAGGAATGGCGAGCAGTACTTC. Translated: CASNPSGRNGEQYF.